Shown below are 8 T cell receptor beta chains from a single sample sequenced in a study of shared T cell receptors in the human thymus. Assay: immunoSEQ multiplex PCR; the TCRdb copy retains only in-frame clones and omits some. This sample has 55,000 to 75,000 clones; nearly 95% occur once, and the top ten carry 0.033%. Specimen: thymocytes. The receptors originated from a human donor.

The V call is TRBV4-2, the J call TRBJ1-1; 8 nucleotides align to TRBD1. V trimming: 1 base; J trimming: 4 bases; junction bases outside the gene matches: 5. Germline CDR1 LGHNA, CDR2 YNFKEQ. There are 15 residues in the CDR3. The CDR3 loop is CASSQGRQGATEAFF. CDR3 sequence (DNA): TGTGCCAGCAGCCAAGGTCGGCAGGGGGCCACTGAAGCTTTCTTT.

The chain combines TRBV28 with TRBJ2-1; TRBD1 aligns across 7 bases. J was trimmed by 4 bases and V by 5 bases; bases with no gene match: 5. Germline-derived CDR1 and CDR2 are MDHEN and SYDVKM. This CDR3 has 14 amino acids. The CDR3, as DNA: TGTGCCAGCAGTCTTGACAGGGAGTACAATGAGCAGTTCTTC. The encoded protein is CASSLDREYNEQFF.

In DNA, the CDR3 is TGTGCCATCGGCAGGAAGATGGACACTCGGTACCAAGAGACCCAGTACTTC. It encodes CAIGRKMDTRYQETQYF. The chain is built from TRBV10-3 and TRBJ2-5; maybe TRBD1 (5 bases). CDR1 and CDR2 from the germline V gene are ENHRY and SYGVKD. This CDR3 has 17 residues. Trimming removed 8 bases from V and 0 bases from J, with 22 bases in between.

The chain joins TRBV7-8 to TRBJ2-3; 15 bases match TRBD2. The V gene end was trimmed by 3 bases and the J gene end by 3 bases; junction bases not matched to a gene: 4. CDR3 size: 17 residues. Germline CDR1 is SGHVS and CDR2 is FQNEAQ. CDR3 loop: CASSFGLAGGPTDTQYF. The CDR3 DNA reads TGTGCCAGCAGCTTTGGACTAGCGGGGGGGCCGACAGATACGCAGTATTTT.

This chain joins TRBV9 and TRBJ1-2; D may be TRBD1 (6 bases). Trimming took 0 bases from V and 3 from J, leaving 12 bases between them. CDR1 is SGDLS and CDR2 is YYNGEE in the germline V gene. The CDR3 extends over 15 amino acids. Written as DNA, the CDR3 is TGTGCCAGCAGCGTAGCTCCTGCAGGGGACTATGGCTACACCTTC. As protein: CASSVAPAGDYGYTF.

The V and J genes are TRBV7-3 and TRBJ2-2; 10 positions agree with TRBD1. V lost 4 bases and J lost 0; bases outside the gene matches: 14. The CDR3 runs to 20 residues. Germline V gives CDR1 SGHTA, CDR2 FQGTGA. This CDR3 is CASSSTGTGEPTSNTGELFF. Written as DNA, the CDR3 is TGTGCCAGCAGCTCGACCGGGACAGGGGAACCTACCTCGAACACCGGGGAGCTGTTTTTT. The full variable domain, completed using reference TRBV7-3 and TRBJ2-2, is GAGVSQTPSNKVTEKGKYVELRCDPISGHTALYWYRQSLGQGPEFLIYFQGTGAADDSGLPNDRFFAVRPEGSVSTLKIQRTERGDSAVYLCASSSTGTGEPTSNTGELFFGEGSRLTVL.

This clone occurred a few times. This rearrangement joins TRBV7-2 to TRBJ2-5; 12 bases agree with TRBD2. After removal of 4 bases from V and 5 bases from J, the junction contained 14 bases not matched to a gene. Germline V lookup: CDR1 SGHTA, CDR2 FQGNSA. The CDR3 is 18 residues long. CDR3 DNA sequence: TGTGCCAGCAGCTCCCCCCGTGGGCTAGCGGGGGGGCAGGAGACCCAGTACTTC. The encoded protein is CASSSPRGLAGGQETQYF.

J is TRBJ2-1 and V is TRBV7-8; D is ambiguous. The CDR3 has 13 amino acids. Germline loops: CDR1 SGHVS, CDR2 FQNEAQ. Trimming stripped 5 bases from V and 7 bases from J, with 12 bases between. CDR3 sequence reads: CASSPSTWNEQFF. CDR3 sequence (DNA): TGTGCCAGCAGCCCGTCGACCTGGAATGAGCAGTTCTTC.